These 18 T cell receptor beta chains originate from one sample sequenced in a study of blood T cell repertoires in COVID-19. Only in-frame clones appear in the TCRdb table, and some are missing; sequencing was by immunoSEQ multiplex PCR. The sample has over 200,000 clones, roughly 90% seen once. Sequencing was carried out using PBMCs or T cells enriched from blood (not recorded which). The receptors derive from a middle-aged man who had recovered from COVID-19.

This clone was seen just once. This chain uses TRBV3-1 (or the pseudogene TRBV3-2) with TRBJ1-3; D perhaps matches TRBD1 (5 bases). V gave up 1 base and J gave up 3 bases, with 7 bases separating them. The germline V gene has CDR1 LGHDT and CDR2 YNNKEL (reference sequence). The CDR3 covers 14 residues. Here the CDR3 reads CASSQAGHGNTIYF. CDR3 in DNA: TGTGCCAGCAGCCAAGCAGGGCATGGAAACACCATATATTTT.

The chain carries TRBV3-1 (or the pseudogene TRBV3-2) and TRBJ2-1; TRBD2 aligns across 8 bases. There are 16 residues in the CDR3. V was pared by 0 bases and J by 4 bases, with 5 bases of the junction left unmatched. Germline-derived CDR1 and CDR2 are LGHDT and YNNKEL (reference sequence). The CDR3 sequence: CASSQDQTSEYNEQFF. The CDR3 region has the DNA TGTGCCAGCAGCCAAGATCAGACTAGCGAGTACAATGAGCAGTTCTTC.

This clone was seen a few times. V is TRBV2 and J is TRBJ2-2; D not resolved. The CDR3 spans 14 residues. Germline V gene lookup returns CDR1 SNHLY and CDR2 FYNNEI. Deletions cut 7 bases from V and 1 base from J, with 10 bases between. DNA for the CDR3: TGTGCCAGCAAATGGGCAGAGAACACCGGGGAGCTGTTTTTT. Protein product: CASKWAENTGELFF.

The genes are TRBV30 and TRBJ1-2; tentatively, D is TRBD1 (6 bases). Between the trimmed V and J ends, which lost 0 bases and 7 bases, there was a span of 15 bases. Per germline, CDR1 GTSNPN and CDR2 SVGIG (reference sequence). CDR3 length: 14 residues. As DNA, the CDR3 is TGTGCCTGGAGTGTTGGCAGGGGATTAGGTGGCTACACCTTC. Translating gives CAWSVGRGLGGYTF. The variable domain in full, completed from reference TRBV30 and TRBJ1-2, reads SQTIHQWPATLVQPVGSPLSLECTVEGTSNPNLYWYRQAAGRGLQLLFYSVGIGQISSEVPQNLSASRPQDRQFILSSKKLLLSDSGFYLCAWSVGRGLGGYTFGSGTRLTVV.

The genes are TRBV18 and TRBJ2-7, with a tentative D call TRBD2 (6 bases). V was clipped by 1 base and J by 2 bases, with 6 bases between them. The CDR3 covers 13 residues. Germline V gives CDR1 KGHSH, CDR2 LQKENI. CDR3 in amino acids: CASSPLAAYEQYF. The CDR3 coding sequence is TGTGCCAGCTCACCACTAGCGGCCTACGAGCAGTACTTC.

The genes are TRBV5-1 and TRBJ2-1; 9 bases are a match to TRBD2. Germline values: CDR1 SGHRS, CDR2 YFSETQ. This CDR3 region has 16 residues. With V trimmed by 0 bases and J by 0 bases, 1 base remained unmatched. The CDR3 loop reads CASSLDSGSSYNEQFF. The DNA for the CDR3 is TGCGCCAGCAGCTTGGATAGCGGGAGCTCCTACAATGAGCAGTTCTTC.

The gene calls are TRBV6-5 and TRBJ1-4, with TRBD1 matching over 9 bases. From germline, CDR1 is MNHEY and CDR2 SVGAGI. The CDR3 consists of 13 residues. Unmatched junction bases numbered 3, after V lost 5 bases and J lost 8 bases. The CDR3 is CASSHDRGEKLFF. CDR3 DNA: TGTGCCAGCAGTCATGACAGGGGGGAAAAACTGTTTTTT.

The V call is TRBV21-1, the J call TRBJ1-6; the listed D gene, TRBD1, was not tested against the DNA. TRBV21-1 is recorded as a pseudogene. This CDR3 has 11 residues. CDR3 in DNA: TGTGCCAGCAGCAAGAAGGCGGACAGCCCCTTT. It translates to CASSKKADSPF.

The genes are TRBV10-3 and TRBJ2-3, with 14 bases that match TRBD2. V shed 0 bases and J 5 bases; nucleotides not matched to a gene: 7. The length of the CDR3 is 18 residues. Germline CDR1 is ENHRY and CDR2 is SYGVKD. The CDR3 loop reads CAISESGGLAGDGDTQYF. CDR3 nucleotide sequence: TGTGCCATCAGTGAGTCGGGGGGACTAGCGGGAGATGGAGATACGCAGTATTTT.

The V call is TRBV2, the J call TRBJ1-2, with D tentatively TRBD1 (5 bases). The CDR3 covers 16 residues. The V end lost 1 base, the J end lost 8 bases, and 20 bases lay between the germline ends. Germline CDR1 reads SNHLY; CDR2 reads FYNNEI. CDR3 sequence reads: CASSEEGWAGLEGYTF. The DNA of the CDR3 is TGTGCCAGCAGTGAAGAAGGGTGGGCAGGGCTTGAGGGCTACACCTTC.

The V and J genes are TRBV7-8 and TRBJ1-6; D possibly corresponds to TRBD1 (5 bases). The V and J ends lost 1 base and 8 bases respectively, with 15 bases between them. CDR1 SGHVS and CDR2 FQNEAQ come from the germline V gene. This CDR3 has 16 amino acids. The CDR3 sequence is CASSLVLGQGYSPLHF. Here the CDR3 DNA reads TGTGCCAGCAGCTTAGTTCTGGGGCAGGGTTATTCACCCCTCCACTTT.

The V call is TRBV12-3 or TRBV12-4, the J call TRBJ2-2, with 7 bases identical to TRBD1. Losses at the gene ends were 7 bases for V and 7 bases for J; bases not matched to a gene: 3. This CDR3 is built from 12 residues. The CDR3 region is CASIYRGGELFF. The CDR3 DNA is TGTGCCAGCATCTACAGGGGCGGGGAGCTGTTTTTT.

This chain uses TRBV4-1 with TRBJ1-4; no clear D gene. The germline V gene has CDR1 MGHRA and CDR2 YSYEKL. V dropped 1 base and J dropped 5 bases, with 5 bases sitting between them. This CDR3 spans 13 amino acids. CDR3 region: CASSQARNEKLFF. CDR3 DNA: TGCGCCAGCAGCCAAGCTCGGAATGAAAAACTGTTTTTT.

The rearrangement uses TRBV6-2 or TRBV6-3 and TRBJ2-7; weak D call: TRBD2 (5 bases). V dropped 4 bases and J dropped 2 bases, with 21 bases sitting between them. This CDR3 contains 17 residues. Germline CDR1 is MNHEY and CDR2 is SVGEGT. Here the CDR3 DNA reads TGTGCCAGCAGTTGGGTCGAGGGAAAAATTGGGGCCTACGAGCAGTACTTC. This gives the protein CASSWVEGKIGAYEQYF.

The chain uses TRBV21-1 and TRBJ2-3; whether TRBD2, the table's D call, matches the DNA was not checked. TRBV21-1 represents a pseudogene. The CDR3 extends over 14 amino acids. For the CDR3, the DNA is TGTGCCAGCACCCTAAACGGGACTTCGGATACGCAGTATTTT. Its protein is CASTLNGTSDTQYF.

The chain carries TRBV4-3 and TRBJ2-7, with 9 bases identical to TRBD1. Losses at the gene ends were 2 bases for V and 4 bases for J; bases not matched to a gene: 9. The CDR3 spans 16 residues. Germline lookup yields CDR1 LGHNA and CDR2 YSLEER. CDR3 region: CASSQQTGTGQYEQYF. The CDR3 nucleotides are TGCGCCAGCAGCCAACAGACCGGGACAGGGCAGTACGAGCAGTACTTC.

The J gene is TRBJ1-6, the V gene TRBV30; D not resolved. V lost 0 bases, J lost 8 bases, and 8 bases lay in between. CDR3 length: 13 residues. Germline V lookup: CDR1 GTSNPN, CDR2 SVGIG (reference sequence). The CDR3 here is CAWSVSGDSPLHF. CDR3 in DNA: TGTGCCTGGAGTGTATCGGGAGATTCACCCCTCCACTTT.

The gene calls are TRBV6-1 and TRBJ2-3; the match to TRBD2 covers 7 bases. The CDR3 totals 15 residues. Looked up from germline, CDR1 is MNHNS and CDR2 is SASEGT. The ends lost 0 bases at V and 3 bases at J; junction bases unmatched: 3. The CDR3 region has the DNA TGTGCCAGCAGTGAAGCTAGCGGGTCAACAGATACGCAGTATTTT. This translates into CASSEASGSTDTQYF.